Following are 11 T cell receptor beta chains from one sample sequenced in a study of cytomegalovirus exposure and HLA in healthy donors. In the PCR, 60 Vbeta and 13 Jbeta primers were used. Only in-frame clones appear in the TCRdb table, and some are missing; sequencing was by immunoSEQ multiplex PCR. The sample includes 80,000 to 95,000 clones. What was sequenced was PBMCs. The origin of the receptors is a woman in her 30s in good health and CMV-seronegative.

The rearrangement uses TRBV29-1 and TRBJ2-5; 8 nucleotides align to TRBD2. V lost 2 bases and J lost 5; bases outside the gene matches: 13. The CDR3 contains 16 residues. From germline, CDR1 is SQVTM and CDR2 ANQGSEA. The CDR3 spells CSVERGLAGWGETQYF. CDR3 nucleotides: TGCAGCGTTGAACGGGGGCTAGCGGGTTGGGGTGAGACCCAGTACTTC.

This chain uses TRBV29-1 with TRBJ1-1; D perhaps matches TRBD1 (6 bases). The CDR3 runs 12 residues. V gave up 0 bases and J gave up 8 bases, with 10 bases separating them. CDR1 and CDR2 (germline): SQVTM, ANQGSEA. The CDR3 sequence is CSVEEDSPEAFF. CDR3 coding DNA: TGCAGCGTTGAAGAGGACAGCCCCGAAGCTTTCTTT.

The chain carries TRBV6-5 and TRBJ2-3, with D maybe TRBD2 (6 bases). Germline lookup yields CDR1 MNHEY and CDR2 SVGAGI. The V end lost 6 bases, the J end lost 0 bases, and 13 bases lay between the germline ends. CDR3 length: 15 residues. In nucleotides, the CDR3 is TGTGCCAGCAGCCCTCAGCGGGTTAGCACAGATACGCAGTATTTT. It codes for CASSPQRVSTDTQYF.

The rearrangement links TRBV6-1 to TRBJ2-1, with 7 bases lining up with TRBD1. Germline V gene lookup returns CDR1 MNHNS and CDR2 SASEGT. V shed 2 bases, J shed 10 bases, and the junction held 8 bases outside the gene matches. The CDR3 runs 14 residues. The CDR3 sequence is CASSEPSRGFEQFF. Here the CDR3 DNA reads TGTGCCAGCAGTGAACCATCCAGGGGGTTCGAGCAGTTCTTC.

V usage is TRBV7-2 and J usage is TRBJ2-7; D possibly corresponds to TRBD1 (5 bases). This CDR3 has 14 amino acids. Germline values: CDR1 SGHTA, CDR2 FQGNSA. The V and J ends lost 1 base and 5 bases respectively, with 12 bases between them. CDR3 residues: CASSLGPGLDEQYF. In nucleotides, the CDR3 is TGTGCCAGCAGCTTAGGGCCAGGGTTGGACGAGCAGTACTTC. Supplemented by reference TRBV7-2 and TRBJ2-7, the full variable domain reads GAGVSQSPSNKVTEKGKDVELRCDPISGHTALYWYRQSLGQGLEFLIYFQGNSAPDKSGLPSDRFSAERTGGSVSTLTIQRTQQEDSAVYLCASSLGPGLDEQYFGPGTRLTVT.

The chain carries TRBV7-9 and TRBJ2-7, with a weak D call TRBD1 (6 bases). Germline V lookup: CDR1 SEHNR, CDR2 FQNEAQ (reference sequence). This CDR3 comprises 15 residues. The V end lost 1 base, the J end lost 0 bases, and 10 bases lay between the germline ends. The CDR3 DNA follows: TGTGCCAGCAGCTTAGGAACAGGGTACTCCTACGAGCAGTACTTC. Its translation is CASSLGTGYSYEQYF. Together with reference TRBV7-9 and TRBJ2-7, the CDR3 gives the full variable domain: DTGVSQNPRHKITKRGQNVTFRCDPISEHNRLYWYRQTLGQGPEFLTYFQNEAQLEKSRLLSDRFSAERPKGSFSTLEIQRTEQGDSAMYLCASSLGTGYSYEQYFGPGTRLTVT.

V and J are TRBV6-6 and TRBJ1-2; TRBD1 is a possible D gene (5 bases). The CDR3 consists of 15 residues. The germline CDR1 and CDR2 sequences are MNHNY and SVGAGI (reference sequence). V lost 0 bases to trimming and J lost 0 bases, with 8 bases between them. The CDR3 sequence is CASSYSGAPNYGYTF. The CDR3 DNA follows: TGTGCCAGCAGTTACTCAGGGGCTCCTAACTATGGCTACACCTTC.

The rearrangement uses TRBV30 and TRBJ2-1; perhaps TRBD1 as D (6 bases). The CDR3 is 13 amino acids. Germline V CDR1 and CDR2: GTSNPN, SVGIG (reference sequence). The ends were cut back, 4 bases at V and 8 bases at J, with 15 bases in the middle. This chain's CDR3 is CAWNRAPVDEQFF. DNA of the CDR3: TGTGCCTGGAACAGGGCCCCGGTCGATGAGCAGTTCTTC.

CDR3 in amino acids: CASSVAGGYEQYF. For the CDR3, the DNA is TGTGCCAGCAGTGTAGCGGGAGGTTACGAGCAGTACTTC. The rearrangement joins TRBV2 to TRBJ2-7; 10 bases fit TRBD2. The junction had 1 base not matched to a gene; V was cut back by 4 bases and J by 4 bases. This CDR3 spans 13 amino acids. CDR1 and CDR2 (germline): SNHLY, FYNNEI.

The chain links TRBV27 to TRBJ2-1; 12 positions agree with TRBD1. The junction had 8 bases not matched to a gene; V was cut back by 4 bases and J by 10 bases. Looked up from germline, CDR1 is MNHEY and CDR2 is SMNVEV (reference sequence). CDR3 length equals 15 residues. CDR3 sequence reads: CASSSPGQGAFEQFF. The CDR3 DNA follows: TGTGCCAGCAGTTCCCCGGGACAGGGGGCATTCGAGCAGTTCTTC.

The J gene is TRBJ2-2, the V gene TRBV13; D gene unclear. This CDR3 has 14 amino acids. Trimming left V 3 bases short and J 1 base short, with 6 bases between. Germline V lookup: CDR1 PRHDT, CDR2 FYEKMQ (reference sequence). The CDR3 loop is CASSFGGNTGELFF. CDR3 nucleotide sequence: TGTGCCAGCAGCTTCGGCGGGAACACCGGGGAGCTGTTTTTT.